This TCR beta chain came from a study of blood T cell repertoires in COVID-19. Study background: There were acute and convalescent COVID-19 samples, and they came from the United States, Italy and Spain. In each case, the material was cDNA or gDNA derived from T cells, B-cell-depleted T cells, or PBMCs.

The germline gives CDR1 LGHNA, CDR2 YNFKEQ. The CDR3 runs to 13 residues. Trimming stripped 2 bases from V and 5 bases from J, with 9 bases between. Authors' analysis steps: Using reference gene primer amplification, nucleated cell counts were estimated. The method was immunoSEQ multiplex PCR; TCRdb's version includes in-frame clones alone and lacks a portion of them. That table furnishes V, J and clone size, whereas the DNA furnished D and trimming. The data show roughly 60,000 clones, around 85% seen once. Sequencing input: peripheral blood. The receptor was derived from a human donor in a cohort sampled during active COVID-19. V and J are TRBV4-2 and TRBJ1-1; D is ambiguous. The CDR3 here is CASSQREATEAFF. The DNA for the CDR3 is TGTGCCAGCAGCCAACGGGAGGCAACTGAAGCTTTCTTT.